This TCR beta chain was identified in a study of PD-1 blockade in classical Hodgkin lymphoma. Study at large: Intravenous delivery of nivolumab at 3 mg/kg to patients occurred every 2 weeks.

Findings of the study overall: TCR diversity rose significantly by C4D1 in CD4+ but not CD8+ cells. Nivolumab initiated under 1 year post-ASCT led to patient exclusion.

The method was immunoSEQ multiplex PCR; TCRdb's version includes in-frame clones alone and lacks a portion of them. Of roughly 60,000 clones in the sample, under 95% were seen once. The CDR3 extends over 13 amino acids. Trimming took 7 bases from V and 10 from J; bases not matched to a gene: 8. Germline assignment: CDR1 MNHEY and CDR2 SVGAGI. Details on this clone: Its specificity is unknown.

Brentuximab vedotin exposure varied, and every patient relapsed after autologous stem cell transplantation. The best responses consisted of complete response, partial response or progressive disease. The receptor was derived from a human donor with classical Hodgkin lymphoma. V and J are TRBV6-5 and TRBJ2-3; 10 nucleotides match TRBD2. The material was peripheral blood mononuclear cells (PBMCs), obtained at baseline. CDR3 region: CASNWASGGAQYF. The CDR3 DNA follows: TGTGCCAGCAACTGGGCTAGCGGGGGTGCGCAGTATTTT.